This TCR beta chain was recovered during a study of T-cell memory formation after mild COVID-19 (dated by TCRdb to about 2021). Regarding the study in general: Most TCR sequence clusters were specific to one of the two donors. T-cell clones expanding and contracting after mild COVID-19 in two donors were tracked by longitudinal TCRalpha and TCRbeta repertoire sequencing. The cohort comprised two young, previously healthy adult volunteers, one female and one male.

The investigation overall reported the following: SARS-CoV-2 specificity was not confirmed for the second-wave clones peaking on day 37. From day 15 to 85, contracting clones showed balanced CD4/CD8 phenotypes, whereas a second wave of clones that expanded from day 15 to 37 leaned towards CD4+. Contracting CD4+ clones were found mainly in CM and EM memory subsets, while CD8+ clones were enriched in EMRA. The study covered only a couple of mild cases, and larger cohorts including severe cases with pre-infection samples were considered necessary. Some responding clones were detected in pre-infection memory, suggesting pre-existing cross-reactive memory T cells joined the SARS-CoV-2 response.

Reads for this sample came from an Illumina NovaSeq 6000. TCRalpha and TCRbeta cDNA libraries were built by 5'RACE with constant-segment primers, adding sample barcodes and unique molecular identifiers. RNA was extracted from every sample with Trizol reagent. Libraries were amplified in two PCR steps, with a second sample barcode and Illumina TruSeq adapters added in the second step. Sequencing of libraries was performed on an Illumina NovaSeq with 2 x 150 bp paired-end reads. The authors processed their data as follows. The reads were demultiplexed and collapsed into UMI-guided consensus sequences using migec v1.2.7. Using mixcr v2.1.11, the UMI consensuses were aligned to TRA and TRB V and J templates and assembled into clonotypes. Clonotypes were classified as expanded or contracted when called significant by both edgeR and NoisET, with noise models trained on biological replicates. edgeR calls used a false discovery rate-adjusted p below 0.01 and a log2 fold-change threshold of 1. PCA with hierarchical clustering of max-normalized trajectories of the 1000 most abundant clonotypes was used as exploratory dynamics analysis. Separately sequenced CD4+ and CD8+ repertoires were used to assign a CD4 or CD8 phenotype to each responding clone. The public reads were run again by TCRdb, first through fastp at Q25 and then through MiXCR, and only productive beta chains were kept. Here each entry gathers all rows of one CDR3 protein and keeps the most common genes and DNA. Here the V and J calls rest on TCRdb's processing, not on the authors' analysis. This sample is represented by around 510,000 distinct CDR3 sequences; about a fifth of them were singletons. About 8.2% of the sample goes to the ten largest clones.

This clonotype was detected a few times. Its antigen remains unidentified. No base qualities exist here, and no much larger clone lies one base off it. At the junction V is shortened by 1 base and J by 3 bases, with 10 bases in between. Spanning cysteine to phenylalanine, the CDR3 consists of 14 amino acids. The DNA shown is the 42-base CDR3, in frame from base 1. In the germline V gene (reference sequence), CDR1 corresponds to DFQATT and CDR2 to SNEGSKA. Ficoll-Paque density gradient centrifugation was used to isolate PBMCs. The material sequenced was PBMCs or a T cell subset sorted from them (not recorded which). The clonotype was recovered from an adult woman who had mild COVID-19 (a few samples of this study predate the infection). The sample titles of this study are shuffled in the database, so cell type and time point are left out; the donor was told from shared clones. Recombination linked TRBV20-1 to TRBJ1-5, with a tentative D gene TRBD1 over 6 matching bases. The CDR3 region reads CSARAGAVNQPQHF. The base sequence is TGCAGTGCTAGAGCGGGGGCGGTCAATCAGCCCCAGCATTTT.